Sequencing of this T cell receptor (beta chain) was carried out in a study of blood T cell repertoires in COVID-19. Some clones are missing from TCRdb's copy, which holds only in-frame ones; the method was immunoSEQ multiplex PCR. The sample gives 250,000 to 350,000 clones, roughly 89% of which show up once; approximately 5.7% is in the top ten. Membership in each cohort depended on participant-reported clinical history. Trimming took 1 base from V and 6 from J, leaving 15 bases between them. The CDR3 length is 15 residues. CDR1 and CDR2 (germline): LNHDA, SQIVND (reference sequence). V usage is TRBV19 and J usage is TRBJ1-2; tentative D call: TRBD1 (5 bases). Sequenced: PBMCs or T cells enriched from blood (not recorded which). The TCR was taken from a woman in her thirties or forties who had recovered from COVID-19. The CDR3, as DNA: TGTGCCAGTAGTATAGCGGCGGGACGGTCTCATGGCTACACCTTC. It yields the protein CASSIAAGRSHGYTF. Based on the CDR3 plus reference TRBV19 and TRBJ1-2, the full variable domain is DGGITQSPKYLFRKEGQNVTLSCEQNLNHDAMYWYRQDPGQGLRLIYYSQIVNDFQKGDIAEGYSVSREKKESFPLTVTSAQKNPTAFYLCASSIAAGRSHGYTFGSGTRLTVV.